This TCR beta chain was identified in a study of response to subunit inactivated influenza vaccine. In TCRdb, the RT-PCR reads were re-called with MiXCR into one record per CDR3 protein. This repertoire shows about half a million distinct CDR3 sequences, 9.5% to 12% found once; its top ten account for approximately 12%. Trimming left V 1 base short and J 9 bases short, with 16 bases between. The CDR3 sequence is 15 residues long. Germline CDR1 and CDR2: SGHTA and FQGNSA. Source: PBMCs from blood, taken roughly 6 weeks after vaccination. The rearrangement uses TRBV7-2 and TRBJ2-4; a weak D match, TRBD2 (6 bases). The TCR sequence derives from a man aged 50-60 years who received an inactivated influenza vaccine. The CDR3 DNA reads as TGTGCCAGCAGCTTAGGGTCGGGAGCGATGGGCATTCAGTACTTC. It codes for CASSLGSGAMGIQYF. Supplemented by reference TRBV7-2 and TRBJ2-4, the full variable domain reads GAGVSQSPSNKVTEKGKDVELRCDPISGHTALYWYRQSLGQGLEFLIYFQGNSAPDKSGLPSDRFSAERTGGSVSTLTIQRTQQEDSAVYLCASSLGSGAMGIQYFGAGTRLSVL.